This paragraph reports one T cell receptor (beta chain). What it binds is not known. Assay used: immunoSEQ multiplex PCR; TCRdb lists only in-frame clones, some missing. The sample gives hundreds of thousands of clones, roughly 70% of which show up once; under 2% is in the top ten. This sample is part of a study of shared clonotypes between healthy human individuals. The V and J ends lost 5 bases and 10 bases respectively, with 10 bases between them. This CDR3 has 11 residues. Germline CDR1 and CDR2: MNHEY and SVGAGI. Points from the study as a whole: Across a handful of donors, naive CD4 shared around 5.4%, naive CD8 more than 3%, memory CD4 2.3%, memory CD8 about 0.4%. An expected dependence of interdonor clonotype sharing on sequencing depth was noted.

The V and J genes are TRBV6-5 and TRBJ2-3, with a possible D match to TRBD2 (5 bases). Material for sequencing was memory CD4+ T cells sorted from blood. The sample's subset: CD45RA-negative fraction. This TCR derives from a woman in her 30s in good health. The CDR3 DNA follows: TGTGCCAGCAGTCTGAGCGGAGCGCAGTATTTT. It translates to CASSLSGAQYF.